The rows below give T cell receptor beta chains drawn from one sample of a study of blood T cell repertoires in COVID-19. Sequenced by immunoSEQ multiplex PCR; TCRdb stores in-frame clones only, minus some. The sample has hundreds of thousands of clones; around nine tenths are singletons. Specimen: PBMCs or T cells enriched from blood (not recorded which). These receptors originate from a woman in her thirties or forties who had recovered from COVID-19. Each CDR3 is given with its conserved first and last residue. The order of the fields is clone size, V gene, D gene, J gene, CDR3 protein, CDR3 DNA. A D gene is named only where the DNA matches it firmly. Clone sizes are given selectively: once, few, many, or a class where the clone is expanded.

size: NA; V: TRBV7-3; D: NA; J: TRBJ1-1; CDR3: CASSYAGGPQGMNTEAFF; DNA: TGTGCCAGCAGCTACGCCGGCGGGCCTCAAGGGATGAACACTGAAGCTTTCTTT
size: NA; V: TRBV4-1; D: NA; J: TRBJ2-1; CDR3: CASSQDYRGNEQFF; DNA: TGCGCCAGCAGCCAAGATTACCGGGGCAATGAGCAGTTCTTC
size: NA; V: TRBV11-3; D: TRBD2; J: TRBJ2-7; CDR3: CASSLAGGPYEQYF; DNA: TGTGCCAGCAGCTTAGCGGGAGGCCCCTACGAGCAGTACTTC
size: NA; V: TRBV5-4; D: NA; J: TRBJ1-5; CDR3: CASSADSQQPQHF; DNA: TGTGCCAGCAGCGCGGACAGTCAACAGCCCCAGCATTTT
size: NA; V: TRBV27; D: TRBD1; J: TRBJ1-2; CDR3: CASSLTGNYGYTF; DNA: TGTGCCAGCAGCCTGACAGGGAACTATGGCTACACCTTC
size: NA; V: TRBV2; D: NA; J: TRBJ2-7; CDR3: CASSGEYEQYF; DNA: TGTGCCAGCAGTGGGGAGTACGAGCAGTACTTC
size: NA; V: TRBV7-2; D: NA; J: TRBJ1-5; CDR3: CASSLDGTGRDQPQHF; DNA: TGTGCCAGCAGCTTAGACGGCACAGGGAGGGATCAGCCCCAGCATTTT
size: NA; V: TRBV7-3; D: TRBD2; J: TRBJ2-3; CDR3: CASSSTSGPHTDTQYF; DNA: TGTGCCAGCAGCTCGACTAGCGGGCCCCACACAGATACGCAGTATTTT
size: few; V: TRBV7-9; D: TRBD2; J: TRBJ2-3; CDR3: CASSLRTSGIRDTQYF; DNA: TGTGCCAGCAGCCTCCGGACTAGCGGGATCAGGGATACGCAGTATTTT
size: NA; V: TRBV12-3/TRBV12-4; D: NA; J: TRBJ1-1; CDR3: CASRKEYEAFF; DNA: TGTGCCAGCAGGAAGGAGTATGAAGCTTTCTTT
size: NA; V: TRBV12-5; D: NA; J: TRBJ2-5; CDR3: CASGDGGEETQYF; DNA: TGTGCTAGTGGTGACGGCGGGGAAGAGACCCAGTACTTC
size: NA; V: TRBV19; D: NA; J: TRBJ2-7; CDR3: CASSSSSYEQYF; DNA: TGTGCCAGTAGTAGCAGCTCCTACGAGCAGTACTTC
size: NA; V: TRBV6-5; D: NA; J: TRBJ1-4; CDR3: CASSRGLTNEKLFF; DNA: TGTGCCAGCAGTAGGGGTTTAACTAATGAAAAACTGTTTTTT
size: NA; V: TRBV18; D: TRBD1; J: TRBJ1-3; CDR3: CASSQDRGSSGNTIYF; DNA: TGTGCCAGCTCACAAGACAGGGGGAGCTCTGGAAACACCATATATTTT
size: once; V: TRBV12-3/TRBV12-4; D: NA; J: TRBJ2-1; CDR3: CASSNFNEQFF; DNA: TGTGCCAGCAGCAATTTCAATGAGCAGTTCTTC
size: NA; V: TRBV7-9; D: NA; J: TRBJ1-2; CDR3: CASSQLGSGAGGYTF; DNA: TGTGCCAGCAGCCAATTGGGGTCAGGGGCCGGTGGCTACACCTTC
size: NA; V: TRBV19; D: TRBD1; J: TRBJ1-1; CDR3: CASGRTGGPEAFF; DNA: TGTGCCAGTGGGAGGACAGGGGGCCCTGAAGCTTTCTTT
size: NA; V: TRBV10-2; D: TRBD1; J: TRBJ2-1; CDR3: CASRRQGIGEQFF; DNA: TGCGCCAGCAGGAGACAGGGGATAGGGGAGCAGTTCTTC
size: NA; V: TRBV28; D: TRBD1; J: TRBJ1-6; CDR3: CASSFSKTGPPPLHF; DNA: TGTGCCAGCAGTTTCAGCAAGACAGGGCCGCCACCCCTCCACTTT
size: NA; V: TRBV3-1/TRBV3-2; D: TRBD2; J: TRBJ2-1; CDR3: CASSQDPAGAYNEQFF; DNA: TGTGCCAGCAGCCAAGATCCGGCGGGAGCCTACAATGAGCAGTTCTTC
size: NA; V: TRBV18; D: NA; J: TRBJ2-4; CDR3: CASSPLAGAQGGKNIQYF; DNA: TGTGCCAGCTCACCATTAGCTGGGGCCCAAGGCGGCAAAAACATTCAGTACTTC
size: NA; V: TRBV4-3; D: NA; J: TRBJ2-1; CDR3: CASSQDLAGGSYNEQFF; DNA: TGCGCCAGCAGCCAAGATCTAGCCGGAGGCTCCTACAATGAGCAGTTCTTC
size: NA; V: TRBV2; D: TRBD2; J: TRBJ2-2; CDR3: CASERESTGELFF; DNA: TGTGCCAGCGAGCGGGAGAGCACCGGGGAGCTGTTTTTT
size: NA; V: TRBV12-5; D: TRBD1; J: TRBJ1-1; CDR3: CASGPVPGQGTEAFF; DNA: TGTGCTAGTGGTCCCGTCCCGGGACAGGGAACTGAAGCTTTCTTT
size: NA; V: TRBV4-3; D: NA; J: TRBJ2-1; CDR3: CASSQEGTGTYNEQFF; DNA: TGCGCCAGCAGCCAAGAGGGAACAGGGACCTACAATGAGCAGTTCTTC
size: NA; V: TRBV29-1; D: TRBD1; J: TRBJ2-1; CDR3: CSVEGQGFIFDNEQFF; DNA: TGCAGCGTTGAGGGACAGGGTTTTATCTTTGATAATGAGCAGTTCTTC
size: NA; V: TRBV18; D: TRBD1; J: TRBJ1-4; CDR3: CASSPTRLTGKGEKLFF; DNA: TGTGCCAGCTCACCAACCAGACTGACAGGGAAGGGTGAAAAACTGTTTTTT
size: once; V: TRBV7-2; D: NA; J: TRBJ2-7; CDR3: CASSLDTYSYEQYF; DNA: TGTGCCAGCAGCTTAGACACGTACTCCTACGAGCAGTACTTC
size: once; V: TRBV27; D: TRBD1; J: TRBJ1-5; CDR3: CASSNPSRGQDDQPQHF; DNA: TGTGCCAGCAGCAATCCTTCTAGGGGACAGGACGATCAGCCCCAGCATTTT
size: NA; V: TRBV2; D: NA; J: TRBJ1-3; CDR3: CASRGQLSSGNTIYF; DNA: TGTGCCAGCAGAGGACAGCTCAGCTCTGGAAACACCATATATTTT
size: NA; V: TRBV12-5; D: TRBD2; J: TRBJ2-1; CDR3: CASGLESVGRDNEQFF; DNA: TGTGCTAGTGGTTTGGAGTCGGTGGGGAGGGACAATGAGCAGTTCTTC
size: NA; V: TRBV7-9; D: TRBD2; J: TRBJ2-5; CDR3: CASSPTLGLAGVETQYF; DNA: TGTGCCAGCAGCCCCACGCTAGGACTAGCGGGAGTAGAGACCCAGTACTTC
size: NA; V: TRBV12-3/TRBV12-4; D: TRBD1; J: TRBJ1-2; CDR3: CASSPRTGYGYTF; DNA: TGTGCCAGCAGTCCCAGGACAGGCTATGGCTACACCTTC
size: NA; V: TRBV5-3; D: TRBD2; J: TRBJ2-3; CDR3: CARSLLGEGPDTQYF; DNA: TGTGCCAGAAGCTTGTTGGGGGAGGGCCCAGATACGCAGTATTTT
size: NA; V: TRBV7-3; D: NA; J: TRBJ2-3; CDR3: CASSLGTSTDTQYF; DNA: TGTGCCAGCAGCTTAGGCACAAGCACAGATACGCAGTATTTT
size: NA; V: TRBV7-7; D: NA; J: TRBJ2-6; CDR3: CASSLASTGPGANVLTF; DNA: TGTGCTAGCAGCTTAGCCTCAACAGGTCCTGGGGCCAACGTCCTGACTTTC
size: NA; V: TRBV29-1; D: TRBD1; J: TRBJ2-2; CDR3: CSGTGRAGELFF; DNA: TGCAGCGGGACAGGGAGAGCCGGGGAGCTGTTTTTT
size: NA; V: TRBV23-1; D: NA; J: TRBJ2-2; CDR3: CASSLEVDTGELFF; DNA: TGCGCCAGCAGTCTGGAGGTGGACACCGGGGAGCTGTTTTTT
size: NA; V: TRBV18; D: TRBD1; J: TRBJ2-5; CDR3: CASSSGQGKGQETQYF; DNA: TGTGCCAGCTCATCAGGACAGGGAAAGGGTCAAGAGACCCAGTACTTC
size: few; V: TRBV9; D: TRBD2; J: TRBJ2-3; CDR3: CASSPTSGTQYF; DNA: TGTGCCAGCTCACCGACTAGCGGGACGCAGTATTTT
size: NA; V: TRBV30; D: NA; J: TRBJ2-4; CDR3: CAWSPGAENIQYF; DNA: TGTGCCTGGAGCCCAGGGGCTGAAAACATTCAGTACTTC
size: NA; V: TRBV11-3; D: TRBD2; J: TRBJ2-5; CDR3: CASSPTSGRDQTQYF; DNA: TGTGCCAGCAGCCCCACTAGCGGGAGGGATCAGACCCAGTACTTC
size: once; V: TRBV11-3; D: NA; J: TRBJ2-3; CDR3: CASSVRGAGANTDTQYF; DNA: TGTGCCAGCAGCGTCAGGGGGGCAGGGGCTAACACAGATACGCAGTATTTT
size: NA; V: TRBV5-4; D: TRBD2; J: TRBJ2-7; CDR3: CASSPKGLAGGEQYF; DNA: TGTGCCAGCAGCCCCAAGGGACTAGCGGGAGGCGAGCAGTACTTC
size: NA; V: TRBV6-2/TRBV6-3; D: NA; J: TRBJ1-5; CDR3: CASSWGGSNQPQHF; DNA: TGTGCCAGCAGTTGGGGAGGGTCCAATCAGCCCCAGCATTTT
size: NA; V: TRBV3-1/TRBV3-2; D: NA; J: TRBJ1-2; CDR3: CASSLQDWGYTF; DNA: TGTGCCAGCAGCCTACAGGATTGGGGCTACACCTTC
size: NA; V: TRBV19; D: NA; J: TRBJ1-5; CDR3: CATASQGYQPQHF; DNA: TGTGCCACTGCCAGCCAGGGGTACCAGCCCCAGCATTTT
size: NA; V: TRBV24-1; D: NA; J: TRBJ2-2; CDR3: CATSDPSNTGVGTGELFF; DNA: TGTGCCACCAGTGATCCTTCTAATACGGGGGTAGGAACCGGGGAGCTGTTTTTT
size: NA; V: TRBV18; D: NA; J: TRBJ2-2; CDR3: CASSPLSQGNTGELFF; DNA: TGTGCCAGCTCACCACTGTCACAGGGGAACACCGGGGAGCTGTTTTTT
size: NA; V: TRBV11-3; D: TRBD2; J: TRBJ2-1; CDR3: CASSLGLAGQYYNEQFF; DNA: TGTGCCAGCAGCTTGGGACTAGCGGGACAATACTACAATGAGCAGTTCTTC
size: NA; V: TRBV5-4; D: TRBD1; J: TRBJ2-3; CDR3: CASSAGTGGEADTQYF; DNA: TGTGCCAGCAGCGCCGGGACAGGGGGCGAAGCAGATACGCAGTATTTT
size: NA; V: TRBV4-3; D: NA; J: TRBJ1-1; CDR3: CASSRKAGRANTEAFF; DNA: TGCGCCAGCAGCCGAAAGGCCGGCAGGGCGAACACTGAAGCTTTCTTT
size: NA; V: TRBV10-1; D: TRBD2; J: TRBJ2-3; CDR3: CASSDPAGGPSDTQYF; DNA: TGCGCCAGCAGTGACCCCGCGGGGGGGCCCTCAGATACGCAGTATTTT